This is a list of T cell receptor beta chains from one sample in a study of OX40 agonist ivuxolimab in advanced cancers. Generated by immunoSEQ multiplex PCR, the TCRdb table keeps only in-frame clones and is missing some. The repertoire holds approximately 70,000 clones, with over 65% as singletons. Sequencing used CD4+ or CD8+ T cells sorted from blood, obtained in a trial of the OX40 agonist ivuxolimab. These receptors were collected from an adult with an advanced solid tumor such as melanoma, head and neck, liver or kidney cancer. The CDR3 runs from the conserved cysteine through the conserved F or W.

>TRBV7-2|TRBJ1-2
CASSLADAGPGYGYTF
>TRBV25-1|TRBJ2-7
CASSDGGGDYEQYF
>TRBV5-6|TRBJ2-3
CASSLGTTSGTDTQYF
>TRBV6-6|TRBJ2-7
CASSYSNRGYEQYF
>TRBV11-2|TRBJ2-3
CASSPGLAGSTDTQYF
>TRBV14|TRBJ1-3
CASSQGFRDSSGNTIYF
>TRBV10-3|TRBJ1-5
CAISQASGAQPQHF
>TRBV29-1|TRBJ1-2
CSVEVRDRGKANYGYTF
>TRBV28|TRBJ2-7
CASSLSRAGRTYEQYF
>TRBV7-3|TRBJ2-1
CASSLTLGNEQFF
>TRBV5-4|TRBJ2-3
CASSPRRTGGDTQYF
>TRBV19|TRBJ2-1
CASSYKGASYNEQFF
>TRBV7-9|TRBJ2-7
CASSPLWTGVAEEQYF
>TRBV7-3|TRBJ1-1
CASSLTGGFTEAFF
>TRBV7-9|-
CASSLPISGTGAHEQYF
>TRBV2|TRBJ2-1
CASSSGSGYNEQFF
>TRBV27|TRBJ2-6
CASSSLRRAGANVLTF
>TRBV27|TRBJ2-1
CASSFGLYNEQFF
>TRBV29-1|TRBJ2-7
CSVVDYRTLNRYEQYF
>TRBV27|TRBJ1-1
CASRTLRNTEAFF
>TRBV6-5|TRBJ2-7
CASSPGQQYEQYF
>TRBV28|TRBJ2-3
CASSFLLARGGDTQYF
>TRBV19|TRBJ1-5
CASSGFNRVNQPQHF
>TRBV28|TRBJ2-1
CASSLAGQGGEQFF
>TRBV7-8|TRBJ2-3
CASSPTQSRYTDTQYF
>TRBV2|TRBJ1-1
CASSYHQGRSEAFF
>TRBV5-1|TRBJ2-3
CASSTTGGSTDTQYF
>TRBV7-2|TRBJ1-5
CASSLEGGRDYQPQHF
>TRBV5-1|TRBJ2-5
CASSSGRTMEETQYF